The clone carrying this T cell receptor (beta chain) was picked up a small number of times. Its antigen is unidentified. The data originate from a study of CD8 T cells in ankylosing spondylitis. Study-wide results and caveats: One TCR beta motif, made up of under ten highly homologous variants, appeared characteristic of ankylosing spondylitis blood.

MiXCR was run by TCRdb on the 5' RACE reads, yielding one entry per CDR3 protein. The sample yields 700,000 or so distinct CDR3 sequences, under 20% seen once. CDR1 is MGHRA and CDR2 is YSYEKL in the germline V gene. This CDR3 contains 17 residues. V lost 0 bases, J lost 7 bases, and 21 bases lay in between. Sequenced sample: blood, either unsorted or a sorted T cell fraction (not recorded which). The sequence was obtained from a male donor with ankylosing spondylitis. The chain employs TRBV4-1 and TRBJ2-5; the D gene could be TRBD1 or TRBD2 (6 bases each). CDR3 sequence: CASSQDSAPGVEGTQYF. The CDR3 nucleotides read TGCGCCAGCAGCCAAGATTCCGCACCAGGGGTGGAGGGGACCCAGTACTTC.